This T cell receptor beta chain originates from a study of T cell changes during pregnancy in multiple sclerosis. With respect to this clone: This sample includes further DNA sequences coding for the same CDR3.

CDR1 and CDR2 (germline): SGHNT, YYREEE (reference sequence). V gave up 4 bases and J gave up 2 bases; unmatched junction bases: 4. The CDR3 is made up of 14 amino acids. Libraries were prepared by immunoSEQ multiplex PCR; TCRdb keeps only in-frame clonotypes and omits some of them. The data contain 45,000 to 50,000 clones, 92% of them singletons. Specimen: peripheral blood, collected in the third trimester of pregnancy. V usage is TRBV5-4 and J usage is TRBJ2-7, with 9 bases that match TRBD1. This sequence was found in a female donor with multiple sclerosis, enrolled in a pregnancy study. CDR3 in amino acids: CASSPGQGPYEQYF. The CDR3 region has the DNA TGTGCCAGCAGCCCGGGACAGGGTCCCTACGAGCAGTACTTC.